This TCR beta chain was recorded in a study of T cells expressing NK-cell markers. This CDR3 region has 15 residues. As concerns this clonotype: Its antigen is not identified.

Notes on the study in general: Top CD8+ clonotypes included the dominant CD3+CD56+NKG2C+ clonotypes in six donors. Four donors showed these clonotypes also leading the CD3+CD56-NKG2C+ fraction.

Libraries used 5'RACE template switching adding universal primer site and UMIs. TCRdb re-called the 5' RACE reads; one entry per CDR3 protein, DNA not given. The sample holds approximately 380,000 distinct CDR3 sequences. The TCR sequence derives from a man aged 18-69 years in good health. The specimen was blood T cells: a sorted CD56 or NKG2C T cell subset, CD4+ or CD8+ T cells, or bulk PBMC T cells (not recorded which). The chain recombines TRBV12-3 or TRBV12-4 with TRBJ1-6. CDR3 sequence reads: CASSSEAGLGSPLHF.